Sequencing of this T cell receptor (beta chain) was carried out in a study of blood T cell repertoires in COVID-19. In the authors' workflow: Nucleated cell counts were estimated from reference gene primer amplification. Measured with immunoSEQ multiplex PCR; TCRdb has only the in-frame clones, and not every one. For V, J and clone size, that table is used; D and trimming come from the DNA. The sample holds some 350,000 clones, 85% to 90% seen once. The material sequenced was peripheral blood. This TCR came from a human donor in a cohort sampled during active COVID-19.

CDR3 loop: CSARTGETQYF. DNA for the CDR3: TGCAGTGCTCGGACAGGAGAGACCCAGTACTTC. The chain couples TRBV20-1 to TRBJ2-5; 7 bases line up with TRBD1. The CDR3 has 11 amino acids. V was pared by 5 bases and J by 4 bases, with 1 base of the junction left unmatched. CDR1 and CDR2 from the germline V gene are DFQATT and SNEGSKA (reference sequence).